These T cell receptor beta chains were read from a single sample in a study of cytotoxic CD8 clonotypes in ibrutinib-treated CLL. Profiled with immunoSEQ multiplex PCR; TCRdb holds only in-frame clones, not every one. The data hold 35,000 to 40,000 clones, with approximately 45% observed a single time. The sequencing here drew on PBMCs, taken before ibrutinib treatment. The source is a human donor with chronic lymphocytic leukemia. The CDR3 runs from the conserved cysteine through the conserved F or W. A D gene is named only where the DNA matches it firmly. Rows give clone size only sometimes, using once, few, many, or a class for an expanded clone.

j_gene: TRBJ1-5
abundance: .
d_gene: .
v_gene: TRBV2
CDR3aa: CASNTVSQPQHF
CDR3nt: TGTGCCAGCAACACAGTCAGTCAGCCCCAGCATTTT

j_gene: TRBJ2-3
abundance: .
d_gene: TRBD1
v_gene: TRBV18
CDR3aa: CASSPSRTGGTDTQYF
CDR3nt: TGTGCCAGCTCACCATCCCGGACAGGGGGCACAGATACGCAGTATTTT

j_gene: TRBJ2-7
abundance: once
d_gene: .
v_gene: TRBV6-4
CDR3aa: CASSERQIYEQYF
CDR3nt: TGTGCCAGCAGTGAGCGGCAGATCTACGAGCAGTACTTC

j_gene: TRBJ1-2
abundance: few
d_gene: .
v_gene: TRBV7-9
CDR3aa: CASSFSEANYGYTF
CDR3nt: TGTGCCAGCAGCTTCTCAGAAGCTAACTATGGCTACACCTTC

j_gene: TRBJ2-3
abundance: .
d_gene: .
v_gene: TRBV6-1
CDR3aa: CASSERGWGTDTQYF
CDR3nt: TGTGCCAGCAGTGAGAGGGGTTGGGGCACAGATACGCAGTATTTT

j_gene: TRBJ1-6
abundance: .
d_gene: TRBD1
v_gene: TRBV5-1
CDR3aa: CASSLNRGGNSPLHF
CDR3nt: TGCGCCAGCAGCTTGAACAGGGGTGGGAATTCACCCCTCCACTTT

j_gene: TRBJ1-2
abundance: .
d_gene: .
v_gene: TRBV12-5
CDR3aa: CASGTERGYGYTF
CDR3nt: TGTGCTAGTGGTACTGAACGGGGGTATGGCTACACCTTC

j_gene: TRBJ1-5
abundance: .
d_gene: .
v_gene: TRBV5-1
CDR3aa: CASSYTGQGQPQHF
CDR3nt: TGCGCCAGCAGCTATACAGGGCAGGGTCAGCCCCAGCATTTT

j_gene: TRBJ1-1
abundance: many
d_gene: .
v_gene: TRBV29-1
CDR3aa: CSVESAANTEAFF
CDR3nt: TGCAGCGTTGAATCGGCAGCGAACACTGAAGCTTTCTTT

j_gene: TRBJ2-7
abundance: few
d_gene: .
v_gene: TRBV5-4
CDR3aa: CASSLPRDGDYEQYF
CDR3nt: TGTGCCAGCAGCTTGCCCCGGGACGGGGACTACGAGCAGTACTTC

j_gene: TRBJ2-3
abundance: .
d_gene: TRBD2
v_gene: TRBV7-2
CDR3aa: CASSPLAGADTQYF
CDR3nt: TGTGCCAGCAGCCCTCTAGCGGGGGCAGATACGCAGTATTTT

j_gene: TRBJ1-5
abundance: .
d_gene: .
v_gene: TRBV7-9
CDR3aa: CASSSRGGNQPQHF
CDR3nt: TGTGCCAGCAGCTCCAGGGGTGGCAATCAGCCCCAGCATTTT

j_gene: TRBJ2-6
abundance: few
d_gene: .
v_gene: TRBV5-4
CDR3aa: CASSFKRVSGANVLTF
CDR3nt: TGTGCCAGCAGCTTTAAACGGGTCTCTGGGGCCAACGTCCTGACTTTC

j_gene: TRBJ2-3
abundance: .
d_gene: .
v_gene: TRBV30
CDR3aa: CAWGQDTDTQYF
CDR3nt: TGTGCCTGGGGACAAGACACAGATACGCAGTATTTT

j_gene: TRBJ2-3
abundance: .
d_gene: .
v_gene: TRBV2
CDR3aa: CATAITDTRYF
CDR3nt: TGTGCCACCGCGATCACAGATACGCGGTATTTT

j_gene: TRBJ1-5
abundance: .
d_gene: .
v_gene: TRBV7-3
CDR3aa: CASSAAPNQPQHF
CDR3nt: TGTGCCAGCAGCGCGGCACCTAATCAGCCCCAGCATTTT

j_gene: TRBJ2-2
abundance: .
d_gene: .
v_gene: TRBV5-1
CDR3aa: CASSLMGGTNTGELFF
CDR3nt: TGCGCCAGCAGCTTGATGGGCGGTACTAACACCGGGGAGCTGTTTTTT

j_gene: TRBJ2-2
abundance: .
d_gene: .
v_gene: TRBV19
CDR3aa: CASSIQDGWDTGELFF
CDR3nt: TGTGCCAGTAGTATACAGGACGGGTGGGACACCGGGGAGCTGTTTTTT

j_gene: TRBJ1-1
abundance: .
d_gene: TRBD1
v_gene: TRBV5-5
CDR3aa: CASSGGQGRTEAFF
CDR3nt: TGTGCCAGCAGCGGGGGACAGGGTCGGACTGAAGCTTTCTTT

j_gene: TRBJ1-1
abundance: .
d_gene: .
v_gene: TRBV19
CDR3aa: CASSIRERKAFF
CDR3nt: TGTGCCAGTAGTATACGAGAGCGAAAAGCTTTCTTT

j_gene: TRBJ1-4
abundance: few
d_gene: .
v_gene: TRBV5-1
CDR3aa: CASSLGQVDEKLFF
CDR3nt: TGCGCCAGCAGCTTGGGACAGGTAGACGAAAAACTGTTTTTT

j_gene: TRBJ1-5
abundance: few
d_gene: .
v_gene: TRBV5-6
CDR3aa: CASSLAGGMGQPQHF
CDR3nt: TGTGCCAGCAGCTTGGCGGGAGGGATGGGTCAGCCCCAGCATTTT

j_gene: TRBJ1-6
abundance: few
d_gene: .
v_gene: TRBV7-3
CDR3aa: CASSLTRGESPLHF
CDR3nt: TGTGCCAGCAGCTTGACCAGGGGAGAGTCACCCCTCCACTTT

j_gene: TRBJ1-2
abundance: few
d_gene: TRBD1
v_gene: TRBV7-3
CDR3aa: CASSLSGTGDYGYTF
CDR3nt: TGTGCCAGCAGCTTATCTGGGACAGGGGACTATGGCTACACCTTC

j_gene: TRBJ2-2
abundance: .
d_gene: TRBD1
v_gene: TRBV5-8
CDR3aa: CASSLGQYLNTGELFF
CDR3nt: TGTGCCAGCAGCCTGGGACAGTATCTCAACACCGGGGAGCTGTTTTTT

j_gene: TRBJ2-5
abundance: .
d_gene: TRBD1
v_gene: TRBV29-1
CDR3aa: CSVGTGRAQYF
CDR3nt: TGCAGCGTGGGGACAGGGAGGGCCCAGTACTTC

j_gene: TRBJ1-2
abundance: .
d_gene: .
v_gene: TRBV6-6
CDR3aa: CASSLEQLDGYTF
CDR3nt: TGTGCCAGCAGTTTAGAACAGTTGGATGGCTACACCTTC

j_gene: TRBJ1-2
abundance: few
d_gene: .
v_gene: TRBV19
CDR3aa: CASSIEGRGYTF
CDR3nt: TGTGCCAGTAGTATCGAGGGACGCGGCTACACCTTC

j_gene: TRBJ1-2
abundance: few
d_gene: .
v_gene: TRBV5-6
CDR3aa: CASSSGLQNYGYTF
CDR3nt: TGTGCCAGCAGCTCTGGACTTCAAAACTATGGCTACACCTTC

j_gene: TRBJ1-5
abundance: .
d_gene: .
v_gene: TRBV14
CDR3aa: CASSQGLNQPQHF
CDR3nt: TGTGCCAGCAGCCAAGGACTCAATCAGCCCCAGCATTTT

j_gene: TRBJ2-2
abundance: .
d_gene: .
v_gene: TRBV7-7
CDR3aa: CASSFGSNTGELFF
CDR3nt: TGTGCTAGCAGCTTCGGATCGAACACCGGGGAGCTGTTTTTT

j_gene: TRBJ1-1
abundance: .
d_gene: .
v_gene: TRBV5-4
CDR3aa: CASSFGKNTEAFF
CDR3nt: TGTGCCAGCAGCTTTGGGAAGAACACTGAAGCTTTCTTT

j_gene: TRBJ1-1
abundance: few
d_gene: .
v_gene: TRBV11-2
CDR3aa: CASSLESGLEAFF
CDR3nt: TGTGCCAGCAGCTTAGAGTCAGGGCTTGAAGCTTTCTTT